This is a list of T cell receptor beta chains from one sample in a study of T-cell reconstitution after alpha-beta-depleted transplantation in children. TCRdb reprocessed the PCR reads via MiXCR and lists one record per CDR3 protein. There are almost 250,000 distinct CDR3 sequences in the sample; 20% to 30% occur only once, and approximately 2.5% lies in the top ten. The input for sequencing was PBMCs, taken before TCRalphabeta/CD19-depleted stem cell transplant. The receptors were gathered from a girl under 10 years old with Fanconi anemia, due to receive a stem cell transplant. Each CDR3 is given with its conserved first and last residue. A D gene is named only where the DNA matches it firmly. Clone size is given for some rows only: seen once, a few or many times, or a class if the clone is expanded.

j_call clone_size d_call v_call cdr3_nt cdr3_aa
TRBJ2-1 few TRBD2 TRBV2 TGTGCCAGCTGTTTAGATCCCGGAGGGCGGGAGTCCCCCAATGAGCAGTTCTTC CASCLDPGGRESPNEQFF
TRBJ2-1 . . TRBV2 TGTGCCAGCAGTGATGTAACTGAGAGTGAGCAGTTCTTC CASSDVTESEQFF
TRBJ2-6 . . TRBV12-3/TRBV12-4 TGTGCCAGCAGTTTCGGAGAGCCATCTGGGGCCAACGTCCTGACTTTC CASSFGEPSGANVLTF
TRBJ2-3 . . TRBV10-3 TGTGCCATCAGTCAACAGGGTCGATCCGCGTCAGCAGATACGCAGTATTTT CAISQQGRSASADTQYF
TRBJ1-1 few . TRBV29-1 TGCAGCGTTGATATGGAGGTCTTCACTGAAGCTTTCTTT CSVDMEVFTEAFF
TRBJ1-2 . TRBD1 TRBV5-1 TGCGCCAGCAGCTTAAGCGGGACAGGGAACTATGGCTACACCTTC CASSLSGTGNYGYTF
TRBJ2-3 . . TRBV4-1 TGCGCCAGCATCCCAAAGGCGGGGAGCACAGATACGCAGTATTTT CASIPKAGSTDTQYF
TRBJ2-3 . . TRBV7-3 TGTGCCAGCAGCCGAGACGGGATTTTCACAGATACGCAGTATTTT CASSRDGIFTDTQYF
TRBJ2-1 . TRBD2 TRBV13 TGTGCCAGCAGCATACGCGGGGGGCTCTACAATGAGCAGTTCTTC CASSIRGGLYNEQFF
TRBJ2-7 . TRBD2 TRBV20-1 TGCAGTGCTCAGCGGGACGCGACCTACGAGCAGTACTTC CSAQRDATYEQYF
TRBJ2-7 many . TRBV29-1 TGCAGCGTTGAAGATCCCCGAGAGGGAGACGAGCAGTACTTC CSVEDPREGDEQYF
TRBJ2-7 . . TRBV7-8 TGTGCCAGCAGCTTAGACCGACAAACCTACGAGCAGTACTTC CASSLDRQTYEQYF
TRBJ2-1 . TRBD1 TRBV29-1 TGCAGCACGAGCCGGGACAGGGGTTACAATGAGCAGTTCTTC CSTSRDRGYNEQFF
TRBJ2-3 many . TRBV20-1 TGCAGTGCTAGAAGGGCGGATAGCACAGATACGCAGTATTTT CSARRADSTDTQYF
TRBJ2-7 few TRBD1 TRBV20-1 TGCAGTGCTAGGTCGGGGGACAGGTTCTACGAGCAGTACTTC CSARSGDRFYEQYF
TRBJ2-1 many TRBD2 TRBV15 TGTGCCACCAGCACGCGGACTAGACGGAATGAGCAGTTCTTC CATSTRTRRNEQFF
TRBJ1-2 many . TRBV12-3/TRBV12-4 TGTGCCAGCAGCCTCAGGGGTAGCTACACCTTC CASSLRGSYTF
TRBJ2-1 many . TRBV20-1 TGCAGTGCTAGAGAATCCGGACCCCATGAGCAGTTCTTC CSARESGPHEQFF
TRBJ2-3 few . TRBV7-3 TGTGCCAGCAGCTCCCCGGGACTTGGTAGCACAGATACGCAGTATTTT CASSSPGLGSTDTQYF
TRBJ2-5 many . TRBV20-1 TGCAGTGCTAGGAAGACTAGTCAAGAGACCCAGTACTTC CSARKTSQETQYF
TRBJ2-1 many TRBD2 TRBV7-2 TGTGCCAGCAGCTCGGCCGGGACTAGCGCTATCTCCTACAATGAGCAGTTCTTC CASSSAGTSAISYNEQFF
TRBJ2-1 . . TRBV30 TGTGCCTGGAGTGCCCGACGGATCACGGGCAATGAGCAGTTCTTC CAWSARRITGNEQFF